This note documents a single T cell receptor beta chain sequence. The antigen this receptor binds is unknown. No clone much larger than this one lies a single base away; base qualities are absent. The treatment or condition label, as the study defines it: live attenuated yellow fever vaccine strain. At each blood-draw timepoint, two biological replicates of bulk PBMCs were obtained. PBMCs were isolated from peripheral blood using a standard Ficoll-Paque protocol. TriZol was used to extract RNA from bulk PBMCs, from CD4 and CD8 fractions, and from dextramer-positive and dextramer-negative fractions. Cut back by 2 bases and 10 bases, the V and J ends lie 16 bases apart. The CDR3 has 14 amino acids, counting the end cysteine and phenylalanine. Kept here is only the CDR3 DNA, which spans 42 bases and is read in frame from base 1. From the germline V gene, CDR1 is MNHEY and CDR2 is SVGEGT. This sample was included in a study of T cells after yellow fever vaccination (dated by TCRdb to the late 2010s). Study-wide context: Libraries from fractions with low cell numbers were prepared with the SMART-Seq v4 Ultra Low Input RNA kit. Bulk TCR alpha and beta repertoires were sequenced longitudinally to track T-cell clones before and after primary and booster YFV17D yellow fever vaccination. The cohort comprised two healthy male donors, one aged 18 to 30 and one aged 30 to 40 years. Blood samples were taken at several timepoints before and after primary and secondary immunization, and bulk PBMC replicates and cell subsets were isolated. Beyond this particular receptor, the publication reports: The study included only two donors, which limits how far the findings can be generalized. Compared with the primary T-cell response, the secondary T-cell response was weaker but faster, peaking on day 5 rather than day 15. After the booster, most clones that had expanded after primary vaccination were detected again (approximately 95% of CD4 and 88% of CD8), suggesting broad maintenance of memory. A small share of clonotypes occurred in both CD4 and CD8 compartments, likely arising from convergent recombination. Because abundant contaminating clonotypes from the bulk population could be contained in FACS-sorted repertoires, computational filtering was required.

TCR cDNA was synthesized by 5'RACE template switching, through which a universal primer site and unique molecular identifiers were introduced. cDNA synthesis was primed from both the TCR alpha and TCR beta constant segments. Two PCR steps were used to amplify libraries, with sample barcodes and sequencing adapters being added in the second step. Libraries were sequenced on Illumina HiSeq 2500 (2x100 bp) or NovaSeq (2x150 bp). The authors' analysis ran thus. MIGEC was used to demultiplex reads and collapse the reads into UMI consensus sequences, and MiXCR was used for V(D)J alignment. Using edgeR on replicate PBMC samples, clonotypes were called vaccine-responding if FDR was below 0.01 and the log2 fold change was above 5 up to day 15. CD4 or CD8 identity was assigned to each bulk clonotype according to whether the clonotype was present at higher abundance in the sequenced CD4 repertoire or the sequenced CD8 repertoire. TCRdb took the public reads, trimmed them with fastp at Q25, ran MiXCR for clone calling and kept in-frame beta chains. CDR3 protein duplicates are merged, each entry listing the most common genes and DNA. The V and J calls here are based on TCRdb, not the publication. The sample table holds 550,000 or so distinct CDR3 sequences, of which roughly a fifth were seen once. The biggest ten clones account for more than 13% of the sample.

This sequence was found in a man aged 30-40 years who received the YFV17D yellow fever vaccine. This sequence uses TRBV6-2 or TRBV6-3 and TRBJ2-3; a weak D assignment points to TRBD2 (5 bases agree). The material sequenced was PBMCs, taken 15 days after the yellow fever booster vaccination. The sequenced DNA is TGTGCCAGCAGTTACCGGTCCTCCGGCGGGTCGCAGTATTTT. Translation gives CASSYRSSGGSQYF.